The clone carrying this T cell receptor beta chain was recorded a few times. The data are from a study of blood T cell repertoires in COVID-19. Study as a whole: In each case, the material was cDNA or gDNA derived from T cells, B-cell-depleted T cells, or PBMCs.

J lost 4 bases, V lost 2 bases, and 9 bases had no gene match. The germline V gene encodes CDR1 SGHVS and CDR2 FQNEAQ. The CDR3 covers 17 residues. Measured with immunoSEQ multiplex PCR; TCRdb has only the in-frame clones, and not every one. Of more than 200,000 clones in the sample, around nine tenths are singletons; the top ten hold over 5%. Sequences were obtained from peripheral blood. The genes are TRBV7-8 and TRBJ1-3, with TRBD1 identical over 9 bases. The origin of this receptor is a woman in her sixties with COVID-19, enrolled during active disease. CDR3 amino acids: CASSLPNSGTGGNTIYF. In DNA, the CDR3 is TGTGCCAGCAGCTTACCGAACTCCGGGACAGGGGGAAACACCATATATTTT.